Listed here is a single TCR beta chain. What this receptor recognizes is not known. Within one base of it there is no much larger clone, and no base qualities were kept. These data are taken from a study of cytomegalovirus exposure and HLA in healthy donors (TCRdb year 2017). Broadly, across the study: According to an earlier analysis of a few hundred of the donors, about 179 million T cells yielded 117 million unique TCR beta sequences and approximately 300 Gb of sequence data. Roughly 290 gigabases of sequencing data and approximately 92 million unique TCR sequences made up an early release that covered 640 HLA-typed donors. The genetic ancestry cluster associated with self-reported Caucasian donors included 70% to 85% of the roughly 410 genotyped donors. The study aimed to test whether signatures of past pathogen exposure could be identified by cataloging public T cell receptors. The study used immunosequencing to profile the T cell repertoires of 600 to 850 subjects and linked those repertoires to cytomegalovirus serostatus. In addition to the first cohort of approximately 670 subjects, a separate validation cohort of approximately 130 different subjects was used. To predict cytomegalovirus infection status, the study brought together high-throughput TCR immunosequencing, statistical association of individual TCRs with disease status, and machine learning. A later analysis re-examined previously published TCR beta repertoires from more than 650 donors and added high-resolution HLA genotyping to investigate patterns of TCR occurrence. In the later analysis, no new phenotypic data were used to find candidate immune exposures; instead, reliance was placed on TCR beta sequences and their occurrence across donors. An earlier analysis of 587 of the donors applied high-throughput TCR beta sequencing to assess whether each TCR beta V gene segment acted as functional or pseudogenic. Donor age, sex, ethnicity and CMV serostatus were compiled together with the repertoire data. A later genetic analysis used genome-wide SNP genotypes for about 65% of the 666 donors, treating that subset as a discovery cohort. All discovery cohort repertoires had been generated using a single sequencing platform. Both class I and class II loci were covered by HLA typing, at four-digit resolution. Typing coverage differed by locus: A, B, C, DRB1 and DQB1 were typed in about 629-640 donors, DQA1 in 500 to 550, DPA1 in 600 to 610, and DPB1 in just under 490. About five DR-DQ haplotypes were treated as single units for association and clustering because of strong linkage in the cohort. Among 398 genotyped donors of the cohort, an average of about 240,000 unique TCR beta nucleotide sequences were sequenced per donor, approximately 20% of them non-productive.

Library preparation used the immunoSEQ multiplex PCR assay. For the multiplex PCR, a mixture combining 60 forward primers for TCR Vbeta segments and 13 reverse primers for TCR Jbeta segments was used. A multiplex PCR assay on genomic DNA amplified the CDR3 region of rearranged TCR beta genes. The amplified TCR beta libraries were sequenced on the Illumina HiSeq System as 87-base-pair reads. Turning to the authors' computational methods: A later analysis counted about 80 million unique TCR beta chains across the 666 repertoires, and 10 million to 11 million of these chains were shared by at least two donors. Raw reads were error-corrected and collapsed into unique sequences with a nearest-neighbor algorithm that merged closely related sequences to remove PCR and sequencing errors. To assign V, D and J gene segments, CDR3 sequences were aligned to IMGT reference sequences. For a sequence to be retained, a match of at least six nucleotides was required to both a V gene segment and a J gene segment. A rearrangement was called productive if the CDR3 had no stop codons and remained in frame with V and J, and every other rearrangement was called non-productive. Following IMGT convention, CDR3 was defined as the stretch from the second conserved V-encoded cysteine up to the conserved J-encoded phenylalanine. The earlier analysis of some 600 of the donors excluded sequences that lacked an unambiguous match to a single V gene segment. In an earlier analysis of a few hundred of the donors, V segments were called functional above 56.7% productive rearrangements and were called segregating when the between-donor standard deviation exceeded 5%. To diagnose cytomegalovirus status from the catalog of TCR beta chain sequences, a statistical classification framework was built. In a later analysis, TCR nucleotide sequences were compared against IMGT/GENE-DB human TR gene sequences so that V and J genes could be assigned. In a later analysis, CDR3 sequences and most-parsimonious VDJ recombination scenarios were assigned using the TCRdist pipeline. A later analysis defined each TCR beta chain by its CDR3 amino acid sequence plus V-gene family, and excluded reads lacking a unique V-gene family. To address suspected cross-contamination and a sequencing artifact, a later analysis removed around 590 highly shared, low-generation-probability nucleotide sequences. A later analysis calculated a clonal expansion index for each public chain from normalized within-repertoire ranks of inferred template counts. A later analysis computed generation probabilities with a VDJ recombination model fitted to out-of-frame rearrangements, and checked the results against IGoR. In a later analysis, TCR-TCR, TCR-HLA and TCR-CMV co-occurrence was scored with hypergeometric tests, and a repertoire-size bias correction was applied to TCR pairs. False discovery rates were estimated in a later analysis by permuting HLA or CMV assignments 20 times. In a later analysis, co-occurring TCRs were grouped with DBSCAN, and TCRdist sequence similarity was added when clustering was performed within HLA-allele-positive subsets. Repertoires with fewer than 30,000 or more than 120,000 public chains were left out of co-occurrence clustering, as were a handful of repertoires with anomalous nucleotide sharing. Not all clones reach the TCRdb copy of this immuneACCESS table, which keeps in-frame sequences only. Checked studies attribute under half of the gap to unresolved V genes and leave the rest unexplained. The D gene and trimming were derived from the DNA, and the V and J assignments and clone size from that table. The sample profile shows roughly 33,000 clones; 75% to 85% of them were found once. The top ten clones comprise roughly 6% of the sample.

The cohort consisted of fewer than 700 healthy bone marrow donors. At the time of sampling, all cohort members were nominally healthy, though unrecorded immune exposures were likely present. The donor was CMV seronegative and belonged to the group of 350 to 400 seronegative cohort members. A peripheral blood sample was collected from each donor, and TCR beta sequencing was performed on peripheral blood mononuclear cells. The Qiagen DNeasy Blood Extraction Kit was used to extract genomic DNA from the blood cell samples. Broader findings and caveats from the paper: Compared with the roughly 600-donor mean, donors in an Asian-associated ancestry cluster had fewer N-insertions in productive TCRs, according to a later genetic analysis. Cytomegalovirus status was reported to be diagnosed by the classifier with high specificity and sensitivity in both the original and validation cohorts. Across donors, most TCR sequences were observed very rarely, whereas some public TCRs were present in many individuals. Most CMV-associated TCR beta chains appeared to be HLA-restricted in a later analysis, and the HLA associations seemed to be driven largely by CMV exposure. Correlated functional status among segregating V segments might reflect linkage disequilibrium, but an unknown experimental factor could not be ruled out. In an earlier analysis of 587 of the donors, most TCR beta V segments appeared in productive rearrangements about 87% or about 30% of the time, broadly matching IMGT annotations. For the cohort, immune exposure information was limited to CMV serostatus. At a false discovery rate of 0.05, a later analysis linked approximately 18,000 TCR beta sequences to specific HLA alleles. A later analysis reported that several top co-occurrence clusters appeared linked to parvovirus B19, influenza, CMV and Epstein-Barr virus. In a later analysis, TCR association rates were found to vary across HLA loci, with the most associated TCRs seen for DRB1 alleles and the fewest for HLA-C alleles. Because HLA typing was unavailable for some donors at each locus, only the typed subset was used in association tests. Compared with equally common non-associated chains, HLA-associated TCR beta chains in a later analysis were more clonally expanded and had lower generation probabilities. When HLA alleles, especially DR and DQ, strongly co-occurred, attributing TCR associations to individual alleles was difficult. The authors suggested that the approach could potentially be extended to other disease states and immunological phenotypes. A few of the identified cytomegalovirus-associated TCR beta chains were confirmed in vitro to be specific for cytomegalovirus antigens. The sequencing pipeline was judged likely to have produced a cluster of highly shared sequence variants as a technical artifact. The earlier analysis of some 540 of the donors excluded about 16 rarely observed V segments, including chromosome 9 orphons, because counts were too low. Presence/absence analyses assumed roughly uniform sequencing depth across donors, an assumption that may not hold. An association between a missense DCLRE1C variant and V-gene and J-gene trimming of TCR beta chains was found in a later genetic analysis and replicated in an independent cohort. This cohort had only TCR beta chains sequenced, and the lack of alpha or paired-chain data limited which features could be detected. A further reported finding was that TCR beta sequences accurately predicted the HLA-A and HLA-B alleles for most subjects in the first cohort. A total of fewer than 200 TCR beta chains were listed by the study as associated with cytomegalovirus.

Sequenced material: PBMCs. The sequence was obtained from a male donor in good health and CMV-seronegative.

The CDR3 in this case is CASSQQDSGRETQYF. At the DNA level, the sequence is TGCGCCAGCAGCCAACAGGACTCAGGCAGGGAGACCCAGTACTTC. The rearranged chain carries TRBV4-3 and TRBJ2-5, with TRBD2 perhaps the D gene, on 5 matching bases. V lost 2 bases and J lost 5 bases; the stretch between them is 15 bases long. The germline V gene specifies LGHNA as CDR1 and YSLEER as CDR2. Including cysteine and phenylalanine, the CDR3 has 15 amino acids. The DNA shown is the 45-base CDR3, in frame from base 1.